Below, one T cell receptor beta chain is given with its context. The repertoire was sequenced with immunoSEQ multiplex PCR; TCRdb's copy has only in-frame clones and lacks some. The sample has 200,000 to 300,000 clones, 84% seen once; the top ten hold 8.6%. The entry originates in a study of blood T cell repertoires in COVID-19. Study-level background: Spain, Italy and the United States supplied samples that represented acute and convalescent COVID-19. The analysed material was cDNA or gDNA that came from T cells, B-cell-depleted T cells, or PBMCs.

The CDR3 runs 18 residues. V was pared by 4 bases and J by 1 base, with 9 bases of the junction left unmatched. Germline CDR1 SGHNT, CDR2 YYREEE (reference sequence). The origin of this receptor is a human donor in a cohort sampled during active COVID-19. Sequences were obtained from peripheral blood. The V and J genes are TRBV5-4 and TRBJ2-3, with 13 bases identical to TRBD2. The CDR3 DNA reads as TGTGCCAGCAGCCCTTCACTAGCGGGGGGGCATCGCACAGATACGCAGTATTTT. Its translation: CASSPSLAGGHRTDTQYF.